The sequence of this T cell receptor beta chain was determined in a study of T cell changes during pregnancy in multiple sclerosis. Germline V gene data show CDR1 as SGHTS and CDR2 as YDEGEE. With 1 base clipped from V and 0 bases from J, the junction kept 7 bases outside the gene matches. The CDR3 length is 17 residues. This clone was counted between two and nine times. Using immunoSEQ multiplex PCR, the repertoire was profiled, and TCRdb retains in-frame clones only, with some absent. The table lists approximately 88,000 clones, 90% to 95% of them singletons. This clonotype was sampled from a female donor with multiple sclerosis, enrolled in a pregnancy study. This chain joins TRBV5-8 and TRBJ2-1, with TRBD2 matching over 7 bases. Source: peripheral blood, taken in the second trimester of pregnancy. The CDR3 region is CASSLSGLAASYNEQFF. The CDR3 region has the DNA TGTGCCAGCAGCTTGAGTGGGCTAGCGGCCTCCTACAATGAGCAGTTCTTC. Using reference TRBV5-8 and TRBJ2-1 for the parts outside the CDR3, the full variable domain is EAGVTQSPTHLIKTRGQQATLRCSPISGHTSVYWYQQALGLGLQFLLWYDEGEERNRGNFPPRFSGRQFPNYSSELNVNALELEDSALYLCASSLSGLAASYNEQFFGPGTRLTVL.